These T cell receptor beta chains were read from a single sample in a study of shared clonotypes between healthy human individuals. Produced via immunoSEQ multiplex PCR; TCRdb's table is partial and in-frame only. Seen here are about 750,000 clones, 80% to 95% observed once, and the top ten hold more than 20%. Sequenced material: naive CD8+ T cells sorted from blood. These receptors were collected from a man aged 25 to 40 in good health. Both conserved end residues are part of each CDR3. The D gene is left open where the match is weak.

V: TRBV2; D: TRBD2; length: 19; J: TRBJ2-5; DNA: TGTGCCAGCAGTGAAAGCCGTTGGGGACTAGCAGGGGAGGAAGAGACCCAGTACTTC; CDR3: CASSESRWGLAGEEETQYF
V: TRBV7-6; D: TRBD1; length: 14; J: TRBJ2-7; DNA: TGTGCCAGCAGGCAGGGACAGGGTTTTTTCGAGCAGTACTTC; CDR3: CASRQGQGFFEQYF
V: TRBV11-2; D: TRBD2; length: 16; J: TRBJ2-1; DNA: TGTGCCAGCAGCTCCACCGGACTAGCGGGAGTAGTTGAGCAGTTCTTC; CDR3: CASSSTGLAGVVEQFF
V: TRBV30; D: TRBD2; length: 12; J: TRBJ2-1; DNA: TGTGCCTGGGGACTAGCGGGTGATGAGCAGTTCTTC; CDR3: CAWGLAGDEQFF
V: TRBV27; D: -; length: 15; J: TRBJ2-7; DNA: TGTGCCAGCAGTTTATCCCCCGGGGGAACCTACGAGCAGTACTTC; CDR3: CASSLSPGGTYEQYF
V: TRBV11-3; D: TRBD2; length: 19; J: TRBJ2-1; DNA: TGTGCCGGAGAGGGGGGACTAGCGGGAGTAGGCCGGTCCTACAATGAGCAGTTCTTC; CDR3: CAGEGGLAGVGRSYNEQFF
V: TRBV27; D: -; length: 13; J: TRBJ2-3; DNA: TGTGCCAGCAGTTTAGATAGCCCAGATACGCAGTATTTT; CDR3: CASSLDSPDTQYF
V: TRBV2; D: TRBD1; length: 16; J: TRBJ1-3; DNA: TGTGCCAGCAGTGCCGGGACAGGGCCTTCTGGAAACACCATATATTTT; CDR3: CASSAGTGPSGNTIYF
V: TRBV7-9; D: TRBD1; length: 17; J: TRBJ1-3; DNA: TGTGCCAGCAGCGATAACAGGGGGCGCAGCCCTGGAAACACCATATATTTT; CDR3: CASSDNRGRSPGNTIYF
V: TRBV18; D: TRBD2; length: 16; J: TRBJ2-7; DNA: TGTGCCAGCTCACCCTATGGGACTAGCGGGACTGGAGAGCAGTACTTC; CDR3: CASSPYGTSGTGEQYF
V: TRBV7-2; D: -; length: 14; J: TRBJ2-7; DNA: TGTGCCAGCAGCTTTAATGGCAATAACTACGAGCAGTACTTC; CDR3: CASSFNGNNYEQYF
V: TRBV6-1; D: -; length: 15; J: TRBJ2-5; DNA: TGTGCCAGCAGTGAAATCTTAGCGGTCCAAGAGACCCAGTACTTC; CDR3: CASSEILAVQETQYF
V: TRBV29-1; D: -; length: 11; J: TRBJ1-1; DNA: TGCAGCGTTGTTCAGAACACTGAAGCTTTCTTT; CDR3: CSVVQNTEAFF
V: TRBV6-5; D: -; length: 14; J: TRBJ1-5; DNA: TGTGCCAGCAGGGGGCAGGGACTCAATCAGCCCCAGCATTTT; CDR3: CASRGQGLNQPQHF
V: TRBV29-1; D: TRBD1; length: 14; J: TRBJ2-3; DNA: TGCAGCGCACGGGGGACAGGGGGCACAGATACGCAGTATTTT; CDR3: CSARGTGGTDTQYF